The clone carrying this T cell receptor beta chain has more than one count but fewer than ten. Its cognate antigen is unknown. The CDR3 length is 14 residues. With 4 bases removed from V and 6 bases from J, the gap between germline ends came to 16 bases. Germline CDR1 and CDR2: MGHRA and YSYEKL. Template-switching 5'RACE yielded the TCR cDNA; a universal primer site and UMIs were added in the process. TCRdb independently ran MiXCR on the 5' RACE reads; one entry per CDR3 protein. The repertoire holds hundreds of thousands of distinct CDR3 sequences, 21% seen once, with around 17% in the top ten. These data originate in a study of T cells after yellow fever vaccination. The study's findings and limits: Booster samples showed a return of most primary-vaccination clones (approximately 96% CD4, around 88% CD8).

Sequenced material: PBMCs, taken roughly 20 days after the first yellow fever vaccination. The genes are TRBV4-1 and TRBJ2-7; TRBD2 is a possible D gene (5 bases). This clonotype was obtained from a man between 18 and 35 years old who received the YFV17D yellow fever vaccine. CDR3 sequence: CASSLIGRGAEQYF. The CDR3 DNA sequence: TGCGCCAGCAGCCTAATAGGCCGGGGAGCCGAGCAGTACTTC.